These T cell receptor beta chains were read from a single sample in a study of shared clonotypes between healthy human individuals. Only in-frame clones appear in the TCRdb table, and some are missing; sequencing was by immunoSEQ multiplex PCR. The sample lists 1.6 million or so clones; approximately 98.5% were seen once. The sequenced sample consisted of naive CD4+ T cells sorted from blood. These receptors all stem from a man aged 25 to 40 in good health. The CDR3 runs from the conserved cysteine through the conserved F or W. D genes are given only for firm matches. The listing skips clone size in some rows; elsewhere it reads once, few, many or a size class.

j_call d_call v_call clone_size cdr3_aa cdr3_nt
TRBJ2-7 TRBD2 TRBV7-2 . CASSRGLAYEQYF TGTGCCAGCAGCCGGGGACTAGCTTACGAGCAGTACTTC
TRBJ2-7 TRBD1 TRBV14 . CASSRDRTTYEQYF TGTGCCAGCAGCCGGGACAGGACAACCTACGAGCAGTACTTC
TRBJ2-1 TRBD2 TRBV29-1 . CSVATSGAYNEQFF TGCAGCGTTGCGACTAGCGGCGCCTACAATGAGCAGTTCTTC
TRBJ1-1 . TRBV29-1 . CSVGTDTEAFF TGCAGCGTTGGAACGGACACTGAAGCTTTCTTT
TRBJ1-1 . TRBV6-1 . CASSEQTGPLEAFF TGTGCCAGCAGTGAACAGACAGGACCGCTTGAAGCTTTCTTT
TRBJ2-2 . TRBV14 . CASSRYHFSGINTGELFF TGTGCCAGCAGTCGATACCACTTTAGCGGAATAAACACCGGGGAGCTGTTTTTT
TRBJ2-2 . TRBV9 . CASSVEPDNGGELFF TGTGCCAGCAGCGTAGAACCAGATAACGGCGGGGAGCTGTTTTTT
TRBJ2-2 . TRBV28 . CASSTLARNTGELFF TGTGCCAGCAGCACCCTAGCGAGGAACACCGGGGAGCTGTTTTTT
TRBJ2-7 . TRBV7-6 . CASSLGDFSYEQYF TGTGCCAGCAGCTTAGGCGACTTCTCCTACGAGCAGTACTTC
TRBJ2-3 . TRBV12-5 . CASGEGQTLMDTQYF TGTGCTAGTGGGGAAGGACAGACCCTAATGGATACGCAGTATTTT
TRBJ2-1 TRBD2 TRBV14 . CASSHPGLAGGPNEQFF TGTGCCAGCAGCCATCCGGGACTAGCGGGAGGCCCCAATGAGCAGTTCTTC
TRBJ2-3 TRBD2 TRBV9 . CASSAISSGSIPDTQYF TGTGCCAGCAGCGCCATCTCTAGCGGGAGCATTCCAGATACGCAGTATTTT
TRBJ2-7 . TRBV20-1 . CSPSGDTF TGCAGTCCCTCAGGGGACACCTTC
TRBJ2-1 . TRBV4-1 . CASSFRPTLPYNEQFF TGCGCCAGCAGCTTCCGCCCAACCTTACCCTACAATGAGCAGTTCTTC
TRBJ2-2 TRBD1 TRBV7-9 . CASSPPTGAQNTGELFF TGTGCCAGCAGCCCTCCCACAGGGGCGCAGAACACCGGGGAGCTGTTTTTT
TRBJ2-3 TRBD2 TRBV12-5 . CASGSLAGGGADTQYF TGTGCTAGTGGTTCCTTAGCGGGAGGGGGGGCAGATACGCAGTATTTT
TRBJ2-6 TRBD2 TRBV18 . CASSPRGGLAVTSGANVLTF TGTGCCAGCTCACCTCGAGGCGGACTAGCGGTGACGTCTGGGGCCAACGTCCTGACTTTC
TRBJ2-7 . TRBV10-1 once CASSGGRTTSYEQYF TGCGCCAGCAGTGGAGGTAGGACTACCTCCTACGAGCAGTACTTC
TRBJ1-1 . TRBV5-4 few CASSLNTEAFF TGTGCCAGCAGCTTGAACACTGAAGCTTTCTTT
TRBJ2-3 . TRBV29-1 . CSVEEGLVTHTDTQYF TGCAGCGTCGAGGAAGGCTTGGTCACACACACAGATACGCAGTATTTT
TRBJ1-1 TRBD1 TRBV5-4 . CASSTPKTGENTEAFF TGTGCCAGCAGCACTCCAAAGACAGGGGAGAACACTGAAGCTTTCTTT
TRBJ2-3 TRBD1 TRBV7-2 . CASRSPRDRGSDTQYF TGTGCCAGCAGGTCCCCCCGGGACAGGGGTTCAGATACGCAGTATTTT
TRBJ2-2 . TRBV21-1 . CASSTKFGGATGELFF TGTGCCAGCAGCACGAAATTCGGGGGGGCGACCGGGGAGCTGTTTTTT
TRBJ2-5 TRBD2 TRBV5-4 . CASSPGTSGETQYF TGTGCCAGCAGCCCAGGGACTAGCGGAGAGACCCAGTACTTC
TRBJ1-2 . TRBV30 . CACAGPGPNSNYGYTF TGTGCCTGCGCCGGGCCAGGTCCCAACAGCAACTATGGCTACACCTTC
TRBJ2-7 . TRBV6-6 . CASSFEGGLSYEQYF TGTGCCAGCAGCTTTGAGGGGGGGCTATCCTACGAGCAGTACTTC
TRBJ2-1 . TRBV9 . CASSPYSYNEQFF TGTGCCAGCAGCCCCTACAGTTACAATGAGCAGTTCTTC
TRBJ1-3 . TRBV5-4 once CASSLEGGNTIYF TGTGCCAGCAGCTTGGAAGGGGGAAACACCATATATTTT
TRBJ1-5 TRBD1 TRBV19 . CASTRQGARNQPQHF TGTGCCAGTACCCGACAGGGGGCGCGCAATCAGCCCCAGCATTTT
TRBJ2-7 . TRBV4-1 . CASSQAPGTTVYEQYF TGCGCCAGCAGCCAAGCCCCAGGGACGACGGTCTACGAGCAGTACTTC
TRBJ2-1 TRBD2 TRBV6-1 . CASSEVGTRADEQFF TGTGCCAGCAGTGAAGTCGGGACTAGAGCCGATGAGCAGTTCTTC
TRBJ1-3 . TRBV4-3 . CASSQGEGNTIYF TGCGCCAGCAGCCAAGGGGAGGGAAACACCATATATTTT
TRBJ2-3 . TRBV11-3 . CASSFSATSTDTQYF TGTGCCAGCAGCTTCTCAGCGACCAGCACAGATACGCAGTATTTT
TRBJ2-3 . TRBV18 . CASSPLTGGLSTDTQYF TGTGCCAGCTCACCACTAACAGGAGGGTTGAGCACAGATACGCAGTATTTT
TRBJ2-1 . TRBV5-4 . CASSLASSYNEQFF TGTGCCAGCAGCTTGGCGAGCTCCTACAATGAGCAGTTCTTC
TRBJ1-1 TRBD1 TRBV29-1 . CSGDRASVNTEAFF TGCAGCGGAGACAGGGCCTCAGTGAACACTGAAGCTTTCTTT
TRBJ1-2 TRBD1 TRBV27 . CASSLSGQVGPNQGYTF TGTGCCAGCAGTTTATCTGGACAGGTGGGGCCCAACCAGGGCTACACCTTC
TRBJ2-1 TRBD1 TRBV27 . CASSLIPGTAYNEQFF TGTGCCAGCAGCTTAATTCCCGGGACAGCCTACAATGAGCAGTTCTTC
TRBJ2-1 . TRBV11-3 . CASSRGGLYNEQFF TGTGCCAGCAGCCGAGGGGGACTATACAATGAGCAGTTCTTC
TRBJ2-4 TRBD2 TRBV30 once CAWRGGGPSGSPAKNIQYF TGTGCCTGGAGGGGAGGAGGGCCTAGCGGGTCTCCAGCCAAAAACATTCAGTACTTC
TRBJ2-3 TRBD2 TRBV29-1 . CSVAGVRDTQYF TGCAGCGTAGCGGGAGTACGAGATACGCAGTATTTT
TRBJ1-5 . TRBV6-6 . CASSFGGGDQPQHF TGTGCCAGCAGTTTTGGCGGAGGCGATCAGCCCCAGCATTTT
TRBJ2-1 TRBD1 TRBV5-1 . CASSTQGGSYNEQFF TGCGCCAGCAGCACACAGGGGGGATCCTACAATGAGCAGTTCTTC
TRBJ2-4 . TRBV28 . CASSESDLLAKNIQYF TGTGCCAGCAGTGAGTCCGACCTTTTAGCCAAAAACATTCAGTACTTC
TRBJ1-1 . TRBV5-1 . CASSFGHYPPTNTEAFF TGCGCCAGCAGTTTTGGGCATTACCCGCCAACGAACACTGAAGCTTTCTTT
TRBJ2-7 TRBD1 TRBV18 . CASSPPRTGGFYEQYF TGTGCCAGCTCACCACCCCGGACAGGAGGATTCTACGAGCAGTACTTC
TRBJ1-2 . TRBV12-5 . CASGLGAPYGYTF TGTGCTAGTGGTTTGGGAGCACCCTATGGCTACACCTTC
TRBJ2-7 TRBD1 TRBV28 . CASQPPYEQGRYEQYF TGTGCCAGCCAACCCCCCTATGAACAGGGGCGGTACGAGCAGTACTTC
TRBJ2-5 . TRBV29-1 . CSVANTGRETQYF TGCAGCGTTGCGAATACAGGGCGGGAGACCCAGTACTTC
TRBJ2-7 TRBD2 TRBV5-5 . CASSLRTLALSSYEQYF TGTGCCAGCAGCTTACGCACACTAGCGTTGAGCTCCTACGAGCAGTACTTC
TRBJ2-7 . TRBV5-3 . CARSLVVWGYEQYF TGTGCCAGAAGCTTGGTGGTCTGGGGCTACGAGCAGTACTTC
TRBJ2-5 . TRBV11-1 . CASSLGRKETQYF TGTGCCAGCAGCTTAGGCAGGAAAGAGACCCAGTACTTC
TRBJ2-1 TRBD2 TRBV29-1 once CSSRSGSLYNEQFF TGCAGCTCCCGAAGCGGGAGCCTCTACAATGAGCAGTTCTTC
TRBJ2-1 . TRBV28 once CASSLSRGLSSYNEQFF TGTGCCAGCAGTCTCTCCCGCGGGTTAAGCTCCTACAATGAGCAGTTCTTC